This T cell receptor (beta chain) was captured by sequencing in a study of blood T cell repertoires in COVID-19. Study as a whole: Sources were T cells, B-cell-depleted T cells, or PBMCs; the material itself was cDNA or gDNA.

Trimming removed 3 bases at V and 3 bases at J, with 15 bases between. This CDR3 is 15 amino acids long. Germline V gene data show CDR1 as MNHNS and CDR2 as SASEGT. In terms of age and location, participants ranged from roughly 18 to 100 years and lived in about two dozen US areas. Donors were grouped by their self-reported clinical history. Authors' methods: Estimates of nucleated cell counts were drawn from the amplification of reference gene primers. Sequencing was performed with immunoSEQ multiplex PCR; in TCRdb, only in-frame clones are kept and a portion is missing. The V and J calls and clone size come from that table; D and trimming were worked out from the DNA. The sample lists about 240,000 clones, roughly 85% occurring once.

The sample comprised PBMCs or T cells enriched from blood (not recorded which). The chain recombines TRBV6-1 with TRBJ2-7; D might be TRBD2 (6 bases). The sequence derives from a middle-aged woman who had been exposed to COVID-19. The CDR3 reads CASSDGGAGIYEQYF. The CDR3 region has the DNA TGTGCCAGCAGTGATGGTGGGGCGGGAATCTACGAGCAGTACTTC.